The clone carrying this T cell receptor beta chain occurred once. The record originates from a study of blood T cell repertoires in COVID-19. The wider study: From the United States, Italy and Spain came samples of acute and convalescent COVID-19. PBMCs, B-cell-depleted T cells, or T cells were the source of the cDNA or gDNA that made up the material.

As originally analysed: Amplification of reference gene primers was used by the study to estimate nucleated cell counts. Assay: immunoSEQ multiplex PCR; the TCRdb copy retains only in-frame clones and omits some. The DNA gave D and trimming, while V, J and clone size come from that table. The data contain about 250,000 clones, more than 75% of them seen just once; the ten biggest clones take up about 1.6%. The germline gives CDR1 LGHDT, CDR2 YNNKEL (reference sequence). The CDR3 totals 15 residues. V lost 2 bases to trimming and J lost 6 bases; unmatched junction nucleotides: 8. Sequenced: peripheral blood. The rearrangement joins TRBV3-1 (or the pseudogene TRBV3-2) to TRBJ2-7; 9 nucleotides line up with TRBD2. This clonotype originated in a woman aged 55-69 years who had recovered from COVID-19. The CDR3 nucleotides are TGTGCCAGCAGCCAACTGGCAGATAGCGGGAGCGAGCAGTACTTC. Protein product: CASSQLADSGSEQYF.